The entry below describes one T cell receptor beta chain. Its specificity is not known. Both 60 Vbeta primers and 13 Jbeta primers went into the PCR. Assay used: immunoSEQ multiplex PCR; TCRdb lists only in-frame clones, some missing. The table lists 55,000 to 75,000 clones, approximately 80% of them singletons. The entry originates in a study of cytomegalovirus exposure and HLA in healthy donors. Turning to the study itself: In a previous analysis, 110 million or so unique TCR beta sequences were found from roughly 180 million T cells. A data release that came early held tens of millions of unique TCRs from HLA-typed donors.

CDR1 MNHNS and CDR2 SASEGT come from the germline V gene. This CDR3 comprises 15 residues. J was trimmed by 3 bases and V by 2 bases; bases with no gene match: 4. The study's findings and limits: Beyond CMV serostatus, there was no information to go on about immune exposure.

This receptor was identified in a girl aged 10-17 years in good health and CMV-seropositive. Sequences were obtained from PBMCs. This rearrangement joins TRBV6-1 to TRBJ1-5; TRBD1 aligns across 7 bases. The CDR3 DNA reads as TGTGCCAGCAGTGAATCGGGACAGTTCAATCAGCCCCAGCATTTT. This codes for CASSESGQFNQPQHF.